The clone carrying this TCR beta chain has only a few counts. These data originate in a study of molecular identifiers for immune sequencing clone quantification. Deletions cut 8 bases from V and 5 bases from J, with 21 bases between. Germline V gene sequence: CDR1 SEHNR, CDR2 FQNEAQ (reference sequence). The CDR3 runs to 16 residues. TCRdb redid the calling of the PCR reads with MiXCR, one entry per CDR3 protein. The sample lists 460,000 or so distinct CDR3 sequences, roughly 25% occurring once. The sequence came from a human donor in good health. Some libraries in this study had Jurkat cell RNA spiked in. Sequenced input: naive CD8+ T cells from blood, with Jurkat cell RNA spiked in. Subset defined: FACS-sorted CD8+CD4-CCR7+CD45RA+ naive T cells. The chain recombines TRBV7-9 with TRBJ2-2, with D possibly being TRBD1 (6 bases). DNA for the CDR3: TGTGCCAGCGAAGGGGAACAGGGATGGGGGACCGGGGAGCTGTTTTTT. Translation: CASEGEQGWGTGELFF.